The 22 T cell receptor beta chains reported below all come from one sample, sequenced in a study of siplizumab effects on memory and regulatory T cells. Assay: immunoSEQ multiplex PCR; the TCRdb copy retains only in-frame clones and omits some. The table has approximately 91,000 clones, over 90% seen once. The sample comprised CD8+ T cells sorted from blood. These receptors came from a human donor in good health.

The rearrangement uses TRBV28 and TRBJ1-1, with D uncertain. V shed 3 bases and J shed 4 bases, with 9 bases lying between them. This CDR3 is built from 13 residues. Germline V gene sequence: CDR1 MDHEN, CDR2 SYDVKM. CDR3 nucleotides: TGTGCCAGCAGTTTCCGGGGTGTCACTGAAGCTTTCTTT. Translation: CASSFRGVTEAFF.

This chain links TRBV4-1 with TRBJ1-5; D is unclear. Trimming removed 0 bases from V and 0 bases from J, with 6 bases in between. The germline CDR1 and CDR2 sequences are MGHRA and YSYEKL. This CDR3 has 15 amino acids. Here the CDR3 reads CASSQDLRSNQPQHF. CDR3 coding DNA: TGCGCCAGCAGCCAAGATCTACGTAGCAATCAGCCCCAGCATTTT.

This CDR3 reads CATSESYEQYF. The CDR3, as DNA: TGTGCCACCAGCGAATCCTACGAGCAGTACTTC. This sequence joins TRBV15 and TRBJ2-7, with D hard to call. The CDR3 runs 11 residues. Germline assignment: CDR1 LNHNV and CDR2 YYDKDF (reference sequence). V lost 5 bases, J lost 1 base, and 3 bases lay in between.

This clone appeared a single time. CDR3 DNA sequence: TGTGCCAGCAGCGGACTAGCGGGGGGGTACGAGCAGTACTTC. It translates to CASSGLAGGYEQYF. V usage is TRBV5-6 and J usage is TRBJ2-7; TRBD2 matches 15 bases. The CDR3 covers 14 residues. Losses at the gene ends were 4 bases for V and 4 bases for J; bases not matched to a gene: 0. Germline assignment: CDR1 SGHDT and CDR2 YYEEEE.

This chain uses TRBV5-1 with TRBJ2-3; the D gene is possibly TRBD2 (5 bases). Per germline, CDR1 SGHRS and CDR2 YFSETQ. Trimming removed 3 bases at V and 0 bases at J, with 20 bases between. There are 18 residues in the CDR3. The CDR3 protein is CASSYLGRDKGSTDTQYF. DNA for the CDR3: TGCGCCAGCAGCTATCTAGGACGGGATAAAGGGAGCACAGATACGCAGTATTTT.

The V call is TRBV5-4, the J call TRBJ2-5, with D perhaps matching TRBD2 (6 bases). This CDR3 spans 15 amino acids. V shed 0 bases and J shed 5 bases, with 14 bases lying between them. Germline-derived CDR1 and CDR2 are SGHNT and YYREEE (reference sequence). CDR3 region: CASSLAPGEGETQYF. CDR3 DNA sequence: TGTGCCAGCAGCTTGGCCCCGGGAGAAGGCGAGACCCAGTACTTC.

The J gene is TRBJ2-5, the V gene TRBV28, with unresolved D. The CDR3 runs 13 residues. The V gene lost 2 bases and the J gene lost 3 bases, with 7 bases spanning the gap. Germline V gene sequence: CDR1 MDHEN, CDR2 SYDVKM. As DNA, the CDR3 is TGTGCCAGCAGTTTAGTGAGGAAAGAGACCCAGTACTTC. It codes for CASSLVRKETQYF.

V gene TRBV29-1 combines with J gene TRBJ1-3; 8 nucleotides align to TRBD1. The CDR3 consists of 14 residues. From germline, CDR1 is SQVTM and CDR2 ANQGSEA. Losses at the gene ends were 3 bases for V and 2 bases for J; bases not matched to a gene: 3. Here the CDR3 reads CSVEGRGPGNTIYF. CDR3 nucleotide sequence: TGCAGCGTTGAGGGCAGGGGGCCTGGAAACACCATATATTTT.

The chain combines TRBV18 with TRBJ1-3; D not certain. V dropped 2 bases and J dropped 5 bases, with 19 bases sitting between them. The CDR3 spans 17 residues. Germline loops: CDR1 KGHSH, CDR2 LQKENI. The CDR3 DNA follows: TGTGCCAGCTCACCAAACCCGGCAACCGGAATTAGAAACACCATATATTTT. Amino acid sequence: CASSPNPATGIRNTIYF.

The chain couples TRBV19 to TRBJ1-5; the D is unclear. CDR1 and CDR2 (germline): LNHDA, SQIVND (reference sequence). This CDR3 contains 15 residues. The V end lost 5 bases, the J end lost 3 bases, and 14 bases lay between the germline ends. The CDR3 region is CASSSTGMHNQPQHF. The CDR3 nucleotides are TGTGCCAGTAGTTCTACGGGCATGCACAATCAGCCCCAGCATTTT.

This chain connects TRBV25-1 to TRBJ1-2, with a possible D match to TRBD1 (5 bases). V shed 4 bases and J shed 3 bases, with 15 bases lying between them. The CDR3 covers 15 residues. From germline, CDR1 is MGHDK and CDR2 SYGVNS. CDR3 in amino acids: CASSGGFKADYGYTF. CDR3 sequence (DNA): TGTGCCAGCAGTGGGGGGTTTAAGGCCGACTATGGCTACACCTTC.

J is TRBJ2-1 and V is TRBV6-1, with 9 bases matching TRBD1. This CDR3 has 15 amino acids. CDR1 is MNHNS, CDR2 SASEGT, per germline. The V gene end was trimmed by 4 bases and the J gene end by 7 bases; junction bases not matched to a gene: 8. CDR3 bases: TGTGCCAGCAGTGGAGGGACAGGGCGGGGGAATGAGCAGTTCTTC. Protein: CASSGGTGRGNEQFF.

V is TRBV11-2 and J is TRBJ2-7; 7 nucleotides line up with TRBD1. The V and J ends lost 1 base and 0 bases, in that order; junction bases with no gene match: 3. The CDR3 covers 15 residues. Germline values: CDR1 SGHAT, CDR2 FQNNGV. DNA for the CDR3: TGTGCCAGCAGCTTAGGGACAGGCCTCTCCTACGAGCAGTACTTC. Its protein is CASSLGTGLSYEQYF.

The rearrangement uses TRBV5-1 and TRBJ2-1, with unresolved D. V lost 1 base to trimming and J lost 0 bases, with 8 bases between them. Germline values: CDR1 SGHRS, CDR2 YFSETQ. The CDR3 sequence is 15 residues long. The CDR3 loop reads CASSLSRASYNEQFF. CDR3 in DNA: TGCGCCAGCAGCTTGAGTAGGGCCTCCTACAATGAGCAGTTCTTC.

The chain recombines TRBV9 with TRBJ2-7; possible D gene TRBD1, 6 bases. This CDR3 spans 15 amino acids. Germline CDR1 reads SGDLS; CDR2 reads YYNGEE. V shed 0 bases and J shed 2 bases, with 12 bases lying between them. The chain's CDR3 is CASSVGRTATYEQYF. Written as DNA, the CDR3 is TGTGCCAGCAGCGTAGGTAGGACAGCTACCTACGAGCAGTACTTC. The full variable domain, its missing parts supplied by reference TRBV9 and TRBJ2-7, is DSGVTQTPKHLITATGQRVTLRCSPRSGDLSVYWYQQSLDQGLQFLIQYYNGEERAKGNILERFSAQQFPDLHSELNLSSLELGDSALYFCASSVGRTATYEQYFGPGTRLTVT.

The DNA of the CDR3 is TGTGCCAGCAGTGGACAGGGCTTCCATCCCACTGAAGCTTTCTTT. Its translation: CASSGQGFHPTEAFF. The rearrangement joins TRBV27 to TRBJ1-1, with 8 bases matching TRBD1. The germline gives CDR1 MNHEY, CDR2 SMNVEV (reference sequence). The length of the CDR3 is 15 residues. Unmatched junction bases numbered 9, after V lost 5 bases and J lost 4 bases.

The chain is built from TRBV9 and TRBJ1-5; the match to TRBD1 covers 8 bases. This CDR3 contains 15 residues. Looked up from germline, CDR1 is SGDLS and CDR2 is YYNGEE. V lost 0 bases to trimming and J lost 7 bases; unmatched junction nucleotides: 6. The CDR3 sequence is CASSVADREGQPQHF. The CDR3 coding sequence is TGTGCCAGCAGCGTAGCGGACAGGGAGGGGCAGCCCCAGCATTTT. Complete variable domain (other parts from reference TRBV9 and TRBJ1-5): DSGVTQTPKHLITATGQRVTLRCSPRSGDLSVYWYQQSLDQGLQFLIQYYNGEERAKGNILERFSAQQFPDLHSELNLSSLELGDSALYFCASSVADREGQPQHFGDGTRLSIL.

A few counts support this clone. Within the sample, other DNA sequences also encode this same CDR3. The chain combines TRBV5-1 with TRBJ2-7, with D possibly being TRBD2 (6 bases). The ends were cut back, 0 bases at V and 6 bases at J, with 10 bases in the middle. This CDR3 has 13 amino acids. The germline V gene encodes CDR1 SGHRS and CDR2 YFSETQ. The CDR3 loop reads CASSLGLEGEQYF. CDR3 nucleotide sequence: TGCGCCAGCAGCTTGGGACTAGAGGGCGAGCAGTACTTC.

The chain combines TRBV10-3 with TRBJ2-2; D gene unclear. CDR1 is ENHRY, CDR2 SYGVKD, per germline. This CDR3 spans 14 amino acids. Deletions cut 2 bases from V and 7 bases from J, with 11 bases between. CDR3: CAISEQKAGGELFF. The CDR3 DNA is TGTGCCATCAGTGAGCAAAAGGCAGGCGGGGAGCTGTTTTTT.

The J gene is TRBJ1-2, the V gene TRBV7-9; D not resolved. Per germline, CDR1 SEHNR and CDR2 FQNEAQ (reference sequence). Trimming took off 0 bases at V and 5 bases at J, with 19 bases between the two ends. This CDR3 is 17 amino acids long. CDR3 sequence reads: CASSLAEWSNSPYGYTF. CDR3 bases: TGTGCCAGCAGCTTAGCGGAATGGAGTAACAGTCCTTATGGCTACACCTTC. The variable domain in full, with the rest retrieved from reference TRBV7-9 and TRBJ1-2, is DTGVSQNPRHKITKRGQNVTFRCDPISEHNRLYWYRQTLGQGPEFLTYFQNEAQLEKSRLLSDRFSAERPKGSFSTLEIQRTEQGDSAMYLCASSLAEWSNSPYGYTFGSGTRLTVV.

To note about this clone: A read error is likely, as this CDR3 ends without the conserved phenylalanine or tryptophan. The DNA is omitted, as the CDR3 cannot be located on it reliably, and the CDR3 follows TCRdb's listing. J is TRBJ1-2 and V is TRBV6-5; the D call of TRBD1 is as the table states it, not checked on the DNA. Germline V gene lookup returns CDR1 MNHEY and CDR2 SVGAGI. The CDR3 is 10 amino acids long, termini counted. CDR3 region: CASTPLVARG.

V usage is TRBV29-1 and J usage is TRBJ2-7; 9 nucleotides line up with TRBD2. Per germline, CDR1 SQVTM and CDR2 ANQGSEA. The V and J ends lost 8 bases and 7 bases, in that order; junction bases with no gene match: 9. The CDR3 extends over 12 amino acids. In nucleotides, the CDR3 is TGCAGCTATCGGCGGGAGGGGGGGGAGCAGTACTTC. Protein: CSYRREGGEQYF.